Below, 5 T cell receptor beta chains from the same sample are listed, as sequenced in a study of CD4 T cell repertoires in COVID-19. The memory T cells were sequenced right after ex vivo isolation, without culture. Some clones are missing from TCRdb's copy, which holds only in-frame ones; the method was immunoSEQ multiplex PCR. The table lists about 25,000 clones, over 90% of them singletons, with about 0.7% in the top ten. Sequences were derived from circulating follicular helper CD4+ T cells (cTfh) from blood, sampled before the COVID-19 pandemic. These receptors originate from a human donor who had COVID-19.

The V gene is TRBV6-1, the J gene TRBJ1-2; a possible D gene is TRBD1 (5 bases). The CDR3 is 15 amino acids. In germline, CDR1 is MNHNS, CDR2 SASEGT. V was cut by 4 bases and J by 5 bases, with 17 bases left in between. CDR3 protein: CASSGRAGQWYGYTF. Here the CDR3 DNA reads TGTGCCAGCAGTGGAAGGGCAGGGCAGTGGTATGGCTACACCTTC.

The J gene is TRBJ2-7, the V gene TRBV28; 8 nucleotides align to TRBD2. The junction had 5 bases not matched to a gene; V was cut back by 8 bases and J by 2 bases. The CDR3 sequence is 13 residues long. Germline CDR1 reads MDHEN; CDR2 reads SYDVKM. CDR3 in amino acids: CASLGLAPYEQYF. CDR3 bases: TGTGCCAGCCTCGGACTAGCCCCCTACGAGCAGTACTTC.

The V gene is TRBV5-6, the J gene TRBJ1-2, with D unresolved. The CDR3 is made up of 13 amino acids. Germline CDR1 is SGHDT and CDR2 is YYEEEE. The V gene lost 0 bases and the J gene lost 7 bases, with 10 bases spanning the gap. The CDR3 sequence is CASSLAGGGGYTF. The CDR3 nucleotides are TGTGCCAGCAGCTTGGCAGGTGGTGGTGGCTACACCTTC. Filled out from reference TRBV5-6 and TRBJ1-2, the complete variable domain reads DAGVTQSPTHLIKTRGQQVTLRCSPKSGHDTVSWYQQALGQGPQFIFQYYEEEERQRGNFPDRFSGHQFPNYSSELNVNALLLGDSALYLCASSLAGGGGYTFGSGTRLTVV.

V and J are TRBV6-1 and TRBJ1-4; perhaps TRBD1 as D (5 bases). The CDR3 has 14 residues. Germline values: CDR1 MNHNS, CDR2 SASEGT. Trimming stripped 7 bases from V and 8 bases from J, with 17 bases between. CDR3 protein: CASIGVGGVEKLFF. Written as DNA, the CDR3 is TGTGCCAGCATTGGTGTGGGGGGAGTCGAAAAACTGTTTTTT.

The chain employs TRBV7-3 and TRBJ2-3; 9 bases map to TRBD2. Trimming took 5 bases from V and 4 from J; bases not matched to a gene: 19. From germline, CDR1 is SGHTA and CDR2 FQGTGA. There are 19 residues in the CDR3. The CDR3 is CASSLGSGGSLLGADTQYF. CDR3 bases: TGTGCCAGCAGCCTCGGGAGCGGGGGGTCCCTCCTGGGGGCAGATACGCAGTATTTT. Looking up the rest from reference TRBV7-3 and TRBJ2-3 gives the full variable domain: GAGVSQTPSNKVTEKGKYVELRCDPISGHTALYWYRQSLGQGPEFLIYFQGTGAADDSGLPNDRFFAVRPEGSVSTLKIQRTERGDSAVYLCASSLGSGGSLLGADTQYFGPGTRLTVL.